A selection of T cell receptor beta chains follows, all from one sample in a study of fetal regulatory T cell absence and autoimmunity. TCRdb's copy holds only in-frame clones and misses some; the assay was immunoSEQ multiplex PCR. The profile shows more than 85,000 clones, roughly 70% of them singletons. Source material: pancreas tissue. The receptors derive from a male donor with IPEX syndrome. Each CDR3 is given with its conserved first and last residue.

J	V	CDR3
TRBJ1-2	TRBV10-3	CAITGQGNYGYTF
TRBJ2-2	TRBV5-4	CASSPIGNTGELFF
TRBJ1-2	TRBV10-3	CATGIRQGSSGYTF
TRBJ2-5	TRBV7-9	CASSLALQETQYF
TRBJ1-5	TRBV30	CAWSADRSQPQHF
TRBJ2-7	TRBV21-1	CASSNVSDIHEQYF
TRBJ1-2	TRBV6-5	CASSAIFPGGYTF
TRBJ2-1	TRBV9	CASSVGTGLANEQFF
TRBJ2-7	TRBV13	CASSFQLAGEPLGEQYF
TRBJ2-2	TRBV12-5	CASGWVGELFF
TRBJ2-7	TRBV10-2	CASMPYSSYEQYF
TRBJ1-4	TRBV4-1	CASSLGDSLTNEKLFF
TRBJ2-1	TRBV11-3	CASSLFGHGLNEQFF
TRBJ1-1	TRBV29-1	CSVEWSGGSPEAFF
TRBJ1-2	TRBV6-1	CASTPKGPGYGYTF
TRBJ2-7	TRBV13	CASSVLAAYEQYF
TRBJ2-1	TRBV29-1	CSVVFWGTSSYNEQFF
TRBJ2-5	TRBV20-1	CSVRQETQYF
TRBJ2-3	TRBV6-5	CASSWTGGRTDTQYF
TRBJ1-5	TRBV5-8	CASSLANQPQHF
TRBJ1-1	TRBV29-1	CSVGTGKNTEAFF
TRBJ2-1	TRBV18	CASSPGREAPYNEQFF
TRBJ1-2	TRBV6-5	CASSPGGDYGYTF
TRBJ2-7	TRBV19	CASNTGTPSYEQYF
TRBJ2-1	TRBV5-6	CASSLSAYNEQFF
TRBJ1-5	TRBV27	CASSPPGSGQPQHF
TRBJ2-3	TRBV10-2	CASSEWEGLAGADTQYF
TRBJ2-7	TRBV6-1	CASSAPRGGGPYEQYF
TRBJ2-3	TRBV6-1	CASSEQGSSTDTQYF
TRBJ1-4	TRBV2	CASSFVKRLFF
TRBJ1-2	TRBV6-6	CASHRDRPYGYTF
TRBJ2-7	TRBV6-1	CASTLSVPYEQYF
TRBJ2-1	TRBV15	CATSREWGLAGGSYNEQFF
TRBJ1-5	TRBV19	CASSRGQGIRDQPQHF
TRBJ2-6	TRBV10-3	CAISESWLALASGANVLTF
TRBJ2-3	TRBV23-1	CASSLNWAGSQYF
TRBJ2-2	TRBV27	CASSFSRRANTGELFF
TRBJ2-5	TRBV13	CASSPPDRGQETQYF
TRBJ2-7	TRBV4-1	CASSQDVGAVDEQYF
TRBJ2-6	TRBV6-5	CASSRSYSGANVLTF
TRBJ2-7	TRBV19	CASSSGPAPYEQYF